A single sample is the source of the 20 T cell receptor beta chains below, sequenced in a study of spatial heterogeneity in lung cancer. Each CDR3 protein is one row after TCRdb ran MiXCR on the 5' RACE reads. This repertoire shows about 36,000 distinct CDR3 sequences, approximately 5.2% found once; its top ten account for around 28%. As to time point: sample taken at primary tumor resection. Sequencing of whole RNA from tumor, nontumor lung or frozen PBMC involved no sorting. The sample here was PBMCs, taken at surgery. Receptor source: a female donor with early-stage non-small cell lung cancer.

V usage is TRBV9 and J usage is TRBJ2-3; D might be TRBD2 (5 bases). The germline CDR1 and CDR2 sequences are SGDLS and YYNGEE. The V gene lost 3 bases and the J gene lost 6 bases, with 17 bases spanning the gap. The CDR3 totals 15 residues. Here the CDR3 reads CASSDDKRSWDTQYF. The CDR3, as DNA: TGTGCCAGCAGCGACGACAAGCGGAGTTGGGATACGCAGTATTTT.

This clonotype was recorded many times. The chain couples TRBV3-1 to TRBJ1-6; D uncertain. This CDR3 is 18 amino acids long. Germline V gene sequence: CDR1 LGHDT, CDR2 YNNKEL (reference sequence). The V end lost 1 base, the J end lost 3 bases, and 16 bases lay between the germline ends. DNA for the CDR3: TGTGCCAGCAGCCAAGGCCCGACGGTGATCCTCTATAATTCACCCCTCCACTTT. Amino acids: CASSQGPTVILYNSPLHF.

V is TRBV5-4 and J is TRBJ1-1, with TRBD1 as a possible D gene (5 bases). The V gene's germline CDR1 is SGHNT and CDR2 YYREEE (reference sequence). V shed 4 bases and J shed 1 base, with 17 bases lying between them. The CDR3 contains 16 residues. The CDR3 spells CASSPRSGGANTEAFF. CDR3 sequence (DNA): TGTGCCAGCAGCCCCCGCAGCGGAGGGGCGAACACTGAAGCTTTCTTT.

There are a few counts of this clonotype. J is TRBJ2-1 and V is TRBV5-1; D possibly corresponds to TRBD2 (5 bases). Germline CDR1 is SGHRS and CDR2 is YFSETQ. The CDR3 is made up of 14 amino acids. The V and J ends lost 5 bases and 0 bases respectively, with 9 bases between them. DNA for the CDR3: TGCGCCAGCAGTCTCCGGGACTCCTACAATGAGCAGTTCTTC. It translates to CASSLRDSYNEQFF.

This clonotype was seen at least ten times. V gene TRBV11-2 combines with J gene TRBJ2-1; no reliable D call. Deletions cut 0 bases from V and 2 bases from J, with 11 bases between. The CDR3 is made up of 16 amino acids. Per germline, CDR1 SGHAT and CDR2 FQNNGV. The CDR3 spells CASSLDLWATYNEQFF. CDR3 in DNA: TGTGCCAGCAGCTTAGATCTGTGGGCAACCTACAATGAGCAGTTCTTC.

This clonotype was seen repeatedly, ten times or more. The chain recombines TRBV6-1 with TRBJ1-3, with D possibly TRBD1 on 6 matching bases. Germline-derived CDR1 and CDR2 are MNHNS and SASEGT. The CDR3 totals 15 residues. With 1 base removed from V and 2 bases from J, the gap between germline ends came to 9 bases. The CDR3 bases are TGTGCCAGCAGTGAAGTATGGGGGCCTGGAAACACCATATATTTT. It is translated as CASSEVWGPGNTIYF.

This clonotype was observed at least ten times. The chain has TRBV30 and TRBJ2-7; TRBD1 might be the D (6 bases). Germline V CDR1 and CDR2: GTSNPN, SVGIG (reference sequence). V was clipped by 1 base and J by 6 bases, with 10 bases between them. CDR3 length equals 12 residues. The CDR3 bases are TGTGCCTGGAGTGGGCAGGGGCTCGAGCAGTACTTC. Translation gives CAWSGQGLEQYF.

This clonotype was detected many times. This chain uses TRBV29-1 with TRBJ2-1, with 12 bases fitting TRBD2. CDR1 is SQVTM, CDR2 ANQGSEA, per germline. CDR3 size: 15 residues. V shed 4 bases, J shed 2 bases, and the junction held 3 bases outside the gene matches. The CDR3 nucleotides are TGCAGCGTTGTTCTAGCGGGGGGGACCTACAATGAGCAGTTCTTC. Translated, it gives CSVVLAGGTYNEQFF.

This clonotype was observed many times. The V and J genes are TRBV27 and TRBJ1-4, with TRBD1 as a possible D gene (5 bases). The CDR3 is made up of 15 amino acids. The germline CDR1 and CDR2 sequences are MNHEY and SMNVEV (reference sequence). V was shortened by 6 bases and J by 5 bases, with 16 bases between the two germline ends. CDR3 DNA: TGTGCCAGCAGATCCCTGACAGTCATGAATGAAAAACTGTTTTTT. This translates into CASRSLTVMNEKLFF.

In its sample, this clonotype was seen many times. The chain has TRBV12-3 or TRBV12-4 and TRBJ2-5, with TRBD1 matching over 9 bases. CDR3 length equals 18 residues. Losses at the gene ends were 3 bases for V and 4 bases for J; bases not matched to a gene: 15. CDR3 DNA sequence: TGTGCCAGCAGTTTGGACAGGGGCTGGACCCCAACACCAGAGACCCAGTACTTC. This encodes CASSLDRGWTPTPETQYF.

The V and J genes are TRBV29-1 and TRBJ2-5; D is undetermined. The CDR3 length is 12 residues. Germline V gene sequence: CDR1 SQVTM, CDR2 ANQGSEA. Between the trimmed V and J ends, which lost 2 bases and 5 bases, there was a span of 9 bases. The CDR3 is CSVEKGSETQYF. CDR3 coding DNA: TGCAGCGTTGAAAAGGGTTCCGAGACCCAGTACTTC.

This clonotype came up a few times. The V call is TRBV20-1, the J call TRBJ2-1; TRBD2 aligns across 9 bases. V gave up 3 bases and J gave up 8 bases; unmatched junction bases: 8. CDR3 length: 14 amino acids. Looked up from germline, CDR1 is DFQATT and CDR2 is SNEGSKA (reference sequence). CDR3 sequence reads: CSASPAGGPDEQFF. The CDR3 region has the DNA TGCAGTGCTAGTCCAGCGGGAGGCCCAGATGAGCAGTTCTTC.

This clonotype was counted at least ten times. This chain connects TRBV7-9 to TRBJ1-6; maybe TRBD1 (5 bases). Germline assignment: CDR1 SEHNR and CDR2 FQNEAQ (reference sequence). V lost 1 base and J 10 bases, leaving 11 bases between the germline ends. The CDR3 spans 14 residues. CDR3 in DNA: TGTGCCAGCAGCTTAGAGGGGATGGGATCACCCCTCCACTTT. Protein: CASSLEGMGSPLHF.

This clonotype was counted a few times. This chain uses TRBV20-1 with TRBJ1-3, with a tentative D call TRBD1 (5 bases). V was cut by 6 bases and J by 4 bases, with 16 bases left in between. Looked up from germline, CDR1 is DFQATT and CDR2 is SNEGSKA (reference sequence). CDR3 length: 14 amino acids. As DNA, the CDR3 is TGCAGTGCCCGAGTGGGGGGGACCGGAAACACCATATATTTT. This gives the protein CSARVGGTGNTIYF.

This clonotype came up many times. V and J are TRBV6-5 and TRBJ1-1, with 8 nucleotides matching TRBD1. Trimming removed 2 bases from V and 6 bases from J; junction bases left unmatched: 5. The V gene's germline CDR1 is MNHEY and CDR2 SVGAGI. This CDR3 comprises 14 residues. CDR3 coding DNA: TGTGCCAGCAGTTACCGGACAGGGTACTCTGAAGCTTTCTTT. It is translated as CASSYRTGYSEAFF.

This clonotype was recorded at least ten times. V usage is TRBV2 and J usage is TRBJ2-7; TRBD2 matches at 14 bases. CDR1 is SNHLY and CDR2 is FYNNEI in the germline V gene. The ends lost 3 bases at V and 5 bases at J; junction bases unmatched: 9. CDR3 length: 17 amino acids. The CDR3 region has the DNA TGTGCCAGCAGTGACCTGACTAGCGGGAGGGCTATAGACGAGCAGTACTTC. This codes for CASSDLTSGRAIDEQYF. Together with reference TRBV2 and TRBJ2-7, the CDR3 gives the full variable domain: EPEVTQTPSHQVTQMGQEVILRCVPISNHLYFYWYRQILGQKVEFLVSFYNNEISEKSEIFDDQFSVERPDGSNFTLKIRSTKLEDSAMYFCASSDLTSGRAIDEQYFGPGTRLTVT.

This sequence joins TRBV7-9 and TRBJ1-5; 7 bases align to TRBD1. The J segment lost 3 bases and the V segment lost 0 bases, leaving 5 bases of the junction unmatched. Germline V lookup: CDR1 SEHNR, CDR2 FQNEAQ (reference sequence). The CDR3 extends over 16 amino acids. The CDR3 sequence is CASSLAIGTDNQPQHF. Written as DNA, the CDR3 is TGTGCCAGCAGCTTAGCGATCGGGACAGACAATCAGCCCCAGCATTTT.

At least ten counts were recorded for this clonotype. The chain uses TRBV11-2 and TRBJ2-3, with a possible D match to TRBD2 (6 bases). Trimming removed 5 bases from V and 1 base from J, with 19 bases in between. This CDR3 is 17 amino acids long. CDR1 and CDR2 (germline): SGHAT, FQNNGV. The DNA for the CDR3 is TGTGCCAGCAGCACCAGCTACAGCGGGCTAGGCACAGATACGCAGTATTTT. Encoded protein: CASSTSYSGLGTDTQYF. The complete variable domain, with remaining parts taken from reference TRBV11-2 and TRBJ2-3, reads EAGVAQSPRYKIIEKRQSVAFWCNPISGHATLYWYQQILGQGPKLLIQFQNNGVVDDSQLPKDRFSAERLKGVDSTLKIQPAKLEDSAVYLCASSTSYSGLGTDTQYFGPGTRLTVL.

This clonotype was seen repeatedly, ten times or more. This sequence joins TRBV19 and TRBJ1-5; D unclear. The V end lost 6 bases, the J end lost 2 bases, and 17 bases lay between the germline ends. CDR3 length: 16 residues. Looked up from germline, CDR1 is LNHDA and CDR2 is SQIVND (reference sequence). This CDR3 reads CASRPFTGSGNQPQHF. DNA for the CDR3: TGTGCCAGTAGGCCCTTTACGGGGAGTGGCAATCAGCCCCAGCATTTT.

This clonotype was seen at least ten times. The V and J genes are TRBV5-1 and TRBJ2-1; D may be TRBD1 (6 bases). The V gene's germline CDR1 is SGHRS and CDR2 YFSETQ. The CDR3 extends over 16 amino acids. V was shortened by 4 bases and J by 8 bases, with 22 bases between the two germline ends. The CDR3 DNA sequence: TGCGCCAGCAGCAGCCCTTCAGGGGTGGGTTACGATGAGCAGTTCTTC. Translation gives CASSSPSGVGYDEQFF. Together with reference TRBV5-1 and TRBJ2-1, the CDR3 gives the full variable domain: KAGVTQTPRYLIKTRGQQVTLSCSPISGHRSVSWYQQTPGQGLQFLFEYFSETQRNKGNFPGRFSGRQFSNSRSEMNVSTLELGDSALYLCASSSPSGVGYDEQFFGPGTRLTVL.